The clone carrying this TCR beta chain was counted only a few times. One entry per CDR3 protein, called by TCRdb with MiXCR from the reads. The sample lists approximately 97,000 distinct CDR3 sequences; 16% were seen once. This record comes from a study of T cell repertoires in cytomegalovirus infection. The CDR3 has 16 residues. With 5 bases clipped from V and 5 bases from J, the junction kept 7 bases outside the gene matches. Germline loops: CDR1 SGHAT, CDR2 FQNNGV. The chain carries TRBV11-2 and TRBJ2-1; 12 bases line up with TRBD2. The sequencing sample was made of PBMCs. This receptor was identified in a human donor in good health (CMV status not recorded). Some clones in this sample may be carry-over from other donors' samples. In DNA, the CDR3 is TGTGCCAGCAGCCCAGGACTAGCGGGGCCCCACAATGAGCAGTTCTTC. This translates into CASSPGLAGPHNEQFF. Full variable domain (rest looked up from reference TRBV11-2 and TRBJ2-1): EAGVAQSPRYKIIEKRQSVAFWCNPISGHATLYWYQQILGQGPKLLIQFQNNGVVDDSQLPKDRFSAERLKGVDSTLKIQPAKLEDSAVYLCASSPGLAGPHNEQFFGPGTRLTVL.